The clone carrying this T cell receptor beta chain was counted a few times. Antigen: not known. Primers included in the PCR were 60 Vbeta and 13 Jbeta primers. Using immunoSEQ multiplex PCR, the repertoire was profiled, and TCRdb retains in-frame clones only, with some absent. The sample shows some 150,000 clones, approximately 8.9% of them seen only once. This sample is drawn from a study of cytomegalovirus exposure and HLA in healthy donors. On the study more broadly: There were 350 to 400 genotyped donors. Of these, 81% fell in the genetic ancestry cluster associated with self-reported Caucasian donors.

Study results and limitations: Fewer N-insertions (relative to the roughly 660-donor mean) were reportedly seen in an Asian-associated ancestry cluster in a later analysis.

The CDR3 contains 12 residues. CDR1 is WNHNN and CDR2 is SYGVQD in the germline V gene (reference sequence). The ends were cut back, 5 bases at V and 8 bases at J, with 12 bases in the middle. The chain has TRBV10-1 and TRBJ1-1; D perhaps matches TRBD1 (5 bases). The clonotype originates from a woman aged 40 to 49 in good health and CMV-seropositive. Sequencing was performed on PBMCs. The CDR3 nucleotides are TGCGCCAGCAGTCCAAACCAGGGAGAAGCTTTCTTT. It is translated as CASSPNQGEAFF.